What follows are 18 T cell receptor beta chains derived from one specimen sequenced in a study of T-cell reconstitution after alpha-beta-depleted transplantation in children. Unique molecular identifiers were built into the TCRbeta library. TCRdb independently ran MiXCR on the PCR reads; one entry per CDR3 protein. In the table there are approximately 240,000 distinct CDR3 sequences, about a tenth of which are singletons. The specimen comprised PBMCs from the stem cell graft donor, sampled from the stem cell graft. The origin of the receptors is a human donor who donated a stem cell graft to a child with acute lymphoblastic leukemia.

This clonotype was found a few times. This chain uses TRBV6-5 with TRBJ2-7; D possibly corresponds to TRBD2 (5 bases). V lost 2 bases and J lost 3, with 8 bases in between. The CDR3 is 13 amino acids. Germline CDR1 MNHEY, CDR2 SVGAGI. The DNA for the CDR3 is TGTGCCAGCAGTTACCGGGAAGACTACGAGCAGTACTTC. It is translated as CASSYREDYEQYF.

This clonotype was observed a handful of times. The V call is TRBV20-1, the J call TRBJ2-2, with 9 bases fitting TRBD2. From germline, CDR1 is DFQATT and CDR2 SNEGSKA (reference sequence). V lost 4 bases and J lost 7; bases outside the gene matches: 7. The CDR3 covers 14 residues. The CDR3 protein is CSATDSGGNGELFF. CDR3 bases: TGCAGTGCTACGGACAGCGGGGGGAACGGGGAGCTGTTTTTT.

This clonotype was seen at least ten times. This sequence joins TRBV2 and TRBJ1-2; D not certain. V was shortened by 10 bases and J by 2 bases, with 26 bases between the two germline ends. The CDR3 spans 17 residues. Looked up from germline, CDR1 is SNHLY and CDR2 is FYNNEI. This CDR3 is CATSSGRNTFTNYGYTF. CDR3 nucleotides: TGTGCCACCTCCTCCGGGAGGAACACATTCACAAACTATGGCTACACCTTC.

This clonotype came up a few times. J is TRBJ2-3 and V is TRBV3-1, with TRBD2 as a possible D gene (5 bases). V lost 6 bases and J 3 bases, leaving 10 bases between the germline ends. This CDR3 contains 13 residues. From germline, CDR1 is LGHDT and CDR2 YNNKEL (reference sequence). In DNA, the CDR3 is TGTGCCAGCAGTGCCCGGGAAACAGATACGCAGTATTTT. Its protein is CASSARETDTQYF.

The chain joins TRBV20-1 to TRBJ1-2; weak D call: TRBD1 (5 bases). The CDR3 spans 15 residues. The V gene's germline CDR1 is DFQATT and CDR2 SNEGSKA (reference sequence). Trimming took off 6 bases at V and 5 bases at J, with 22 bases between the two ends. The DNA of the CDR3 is TGCAGTGCGAAAGAGGTTGGGGCGAGACTTTATGGCTACACCTTC. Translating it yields CSAKEVGARLYGYTF.

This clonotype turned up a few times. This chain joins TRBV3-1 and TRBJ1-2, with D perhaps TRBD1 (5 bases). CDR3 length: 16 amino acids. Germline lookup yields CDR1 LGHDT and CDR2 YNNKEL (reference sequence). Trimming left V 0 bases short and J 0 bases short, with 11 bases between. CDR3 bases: TGTGCCAGCAGCCAAGATGGGGGATCAGCTAACTATGGCTACACCTTC. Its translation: CASSQDGGSANYGYTF.

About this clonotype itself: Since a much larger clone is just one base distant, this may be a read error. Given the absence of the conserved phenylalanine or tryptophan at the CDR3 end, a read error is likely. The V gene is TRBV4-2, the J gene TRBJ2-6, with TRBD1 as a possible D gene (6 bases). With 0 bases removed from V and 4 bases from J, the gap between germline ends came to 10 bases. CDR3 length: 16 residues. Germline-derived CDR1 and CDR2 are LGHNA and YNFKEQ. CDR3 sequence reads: CASSQDQGRGANVLTL. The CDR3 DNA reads TGTGCCAGCAGCCAAGATCAGGGGCGGGGGGCCAACGTCCTGACTCTC.

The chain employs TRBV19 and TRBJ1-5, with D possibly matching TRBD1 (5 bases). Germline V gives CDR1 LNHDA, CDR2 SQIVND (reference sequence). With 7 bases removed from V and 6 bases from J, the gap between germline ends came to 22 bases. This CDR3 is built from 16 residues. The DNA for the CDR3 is TGTGCCAGTAAGTCCTCCGGAGGGGATCTGTTTCAGCCCCAGCATTTT. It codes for CASKSSGGDLFQPQHF. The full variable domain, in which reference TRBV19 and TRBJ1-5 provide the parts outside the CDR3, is DGGITQSPKYLFRKEGQNVTLSCEQNLNHDAMYWYRQDPGQGLRLIYYSQIVNDFQKGDIAEGYSVSREKKESFPLTVTSAQKNPTAFYLCASKSSGGDLFQPQHFGDGTRLSIL.

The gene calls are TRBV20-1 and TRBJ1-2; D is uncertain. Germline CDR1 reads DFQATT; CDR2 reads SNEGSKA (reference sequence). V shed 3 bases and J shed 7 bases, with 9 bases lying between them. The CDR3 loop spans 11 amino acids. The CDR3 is CSASSFTGYTF. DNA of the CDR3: TGCAGTGCTAGCTCGTTCACTGGCTACACCTTC.

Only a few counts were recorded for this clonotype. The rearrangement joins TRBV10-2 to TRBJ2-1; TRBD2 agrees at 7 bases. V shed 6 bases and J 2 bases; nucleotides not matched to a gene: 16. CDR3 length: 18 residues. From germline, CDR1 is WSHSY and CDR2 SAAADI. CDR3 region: CASRLSHLADEPYNEQFF. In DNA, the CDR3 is TGCGCCAGCAGATTAAGCCACCTAGCGGACGAGCCCTACAATGAGCAGTTCTTC.

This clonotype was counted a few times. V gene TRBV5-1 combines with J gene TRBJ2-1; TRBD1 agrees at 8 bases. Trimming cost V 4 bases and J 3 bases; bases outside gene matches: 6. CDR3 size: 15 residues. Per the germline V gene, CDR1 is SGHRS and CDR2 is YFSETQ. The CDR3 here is CASSKSGTGYNEQFF. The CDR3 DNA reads TGCGCCAGCAGCAAATCCGGGACAGGCTACAATGAGCAGTTCTTC. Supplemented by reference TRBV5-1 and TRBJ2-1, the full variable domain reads KAGVTQTPRYLIKTRGQQVTLSCSPISGHRSVSWYQQTPGQGLQFLFEYFSETQRNKGNFPGRFSGRQFSNSRSEMNVSTLELGDSALYLCASSKSGTGYNEQFFGPGTRLTVL.

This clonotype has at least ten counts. Here the CDR3 reads CASSFLGGDEKLFF. The CDR3 DNA sequence: TGCGCCAGCAGCTTCCTAGGGGGCGATGAAAAACTGTTTTTT. The chain couples TRBV5-1 to TRBJ1-4; 7 positions match TRBD1. Germline V CDR1 and CDR2: SGHRS, YFSETQ. V trimming: 2 bases; J trimming: 6 bases; junction bases outside the gene matches: 4. This CDR3 has 14 residues.

The CDR3 here is CSAREFAETQYF. CDR3 in DNA: TGCAGTGCTAGAGAATTTGCGGAGACCCAGTACTTC. The chain employs TRBV20-1 and TRBJ2-5; D gene uncertain. V was trimmed by 0 bases and J by 5 bases, leaving 7 bases between them. Germline V gene sequence: CDR1 DFQATT, CDR2 SNEGSKA (reference sequence). The CDR3 runs to 12 residues.

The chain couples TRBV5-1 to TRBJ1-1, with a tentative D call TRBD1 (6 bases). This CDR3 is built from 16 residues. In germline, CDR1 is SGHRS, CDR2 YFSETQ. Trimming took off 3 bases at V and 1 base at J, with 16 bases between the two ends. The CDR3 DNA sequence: TGCGCCAGCAGCTCACCCAAGACAGGAGAGAACACTGAAGCTTTCTTT. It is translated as CASSSPKTGENTEAFF.

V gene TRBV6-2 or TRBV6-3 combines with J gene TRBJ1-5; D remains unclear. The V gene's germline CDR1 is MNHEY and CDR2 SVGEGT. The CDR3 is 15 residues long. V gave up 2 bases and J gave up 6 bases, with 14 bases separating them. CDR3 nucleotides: TGTGCCAGCAGTTACGTGGGCATTTTCGGTCAGCCCCAGCATTTT. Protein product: CASSYVGIFGQPQHF.

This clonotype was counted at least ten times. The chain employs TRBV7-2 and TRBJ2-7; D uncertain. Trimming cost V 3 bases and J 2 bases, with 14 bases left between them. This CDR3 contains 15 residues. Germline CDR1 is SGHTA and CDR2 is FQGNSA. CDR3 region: CASSFNHWDPYEQYF. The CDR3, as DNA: TGTGCCAGCAGCTTCAATCATTGGGATCCCTACGAGCAGTACTTC.

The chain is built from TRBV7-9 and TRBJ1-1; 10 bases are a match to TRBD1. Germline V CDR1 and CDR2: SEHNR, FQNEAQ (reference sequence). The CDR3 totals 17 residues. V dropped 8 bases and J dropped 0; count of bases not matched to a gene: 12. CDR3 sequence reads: CASLGDRGLFVNTEAFF. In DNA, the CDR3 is TGTGCCAGCCTAGGCGACAGGGGGCTCTTTGTGAACACTGAAGCTTTCTTT.

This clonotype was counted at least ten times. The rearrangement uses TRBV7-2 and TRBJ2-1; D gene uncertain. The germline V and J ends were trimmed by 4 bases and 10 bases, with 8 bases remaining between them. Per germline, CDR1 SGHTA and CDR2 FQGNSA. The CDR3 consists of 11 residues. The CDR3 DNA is TGTGCCAGCAGCTCTTTAGGGGAGCAGTTCTTC. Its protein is CASSSLGEQFF.